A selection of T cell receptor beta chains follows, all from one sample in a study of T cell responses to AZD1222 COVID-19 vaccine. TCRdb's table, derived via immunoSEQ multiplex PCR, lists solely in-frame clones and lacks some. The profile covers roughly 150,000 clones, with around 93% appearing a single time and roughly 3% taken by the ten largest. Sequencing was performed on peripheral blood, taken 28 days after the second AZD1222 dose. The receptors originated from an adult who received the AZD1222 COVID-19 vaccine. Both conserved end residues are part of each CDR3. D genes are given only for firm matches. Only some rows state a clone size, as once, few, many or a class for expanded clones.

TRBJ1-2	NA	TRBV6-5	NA	TGTGCCAGCAGTTCCGATAAGGCCCACTATGGCTACACCTTC	CASSSDKAHYGYTF
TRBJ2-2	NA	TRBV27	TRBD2	TGTGCCAGTAGCCTGAGCGGGAGGGGGACCGGGGAGCTGTTTTTT	CASSLSGRGTGELFF
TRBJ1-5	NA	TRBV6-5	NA	TGTGCCAGCAGTTCCCCGGGGGTGGGTCAGCCCCAGCATTTT	CASSSPGVGQPQHF
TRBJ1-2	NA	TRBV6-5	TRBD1	TGTGCCAGCACTCTCCGGGACAGGGCAAGCTACACCTTC	CASTLRDRASYTF
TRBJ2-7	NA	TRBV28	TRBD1	TGTGCCAGCAGACCCGCGAGGGGACAGGGTTCCTACGAGCAGTACTTC	CASRPARGQGSYEQYF
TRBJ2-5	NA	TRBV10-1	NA	TGCGCCAGCACGGGAGACAACCAGCAAGAGACCCAGTACTTC	CASTGDNQQETQYF
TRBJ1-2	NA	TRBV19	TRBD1	TGTGCCAGTAGTATTGGACAGGGTGCCAACTATGGCTACACCTTC	CASSIGQGANYGYTF
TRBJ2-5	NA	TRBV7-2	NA	TGTGCCAGCAGCCAAGGGCAGGGGGGACAAGAGACCCAGTACTTC	CASSQGQGGQETQYF
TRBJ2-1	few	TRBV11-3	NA	TGTGCCAGCAGCTTAGACGAGGGTGCTTACAATGAGCAGTTCTTC	CASSLDEGAYNEQFF
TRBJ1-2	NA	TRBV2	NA	TGTGCCAGCAGTTGGGAGAGAAACTATGGCTACACCTTC	CASSWERNYGYTF
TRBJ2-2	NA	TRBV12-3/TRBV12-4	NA	TGTGCCAGCAGTTTGCAGACCGGGGAGCTGTTTTTT	CASSLQTGELFF
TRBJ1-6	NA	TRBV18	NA	TGTGCCAGCTCACCAGAGGGGAATTCACCCCTCCACTTT	CASSPEGNSPLHF
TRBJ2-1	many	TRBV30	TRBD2	TGTGCCTGGAGTGTAACAGCGGGAGTTGAGCAGTTCTTC	CAWSVTAGVEQFF
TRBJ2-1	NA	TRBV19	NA	TGTGCCAGTAGTATCAGCAGGGCGGATGAGCAGTTCTTC	CASSISRADEQFF
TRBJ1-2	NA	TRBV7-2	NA	TGTGCCAGCAGCTCCCCAGGGACGGAAAACTATGGCTACACCTTC	CASSSPGTENYGYTF
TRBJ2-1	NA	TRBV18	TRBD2	TGTGCCAGCTCACCACCCTCCAGCGGGAGAGGGGATGAGCAGTTCTTC	CASSPPSSGRGDEQFF
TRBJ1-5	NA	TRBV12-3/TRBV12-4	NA	TGTGCCTCTGGGGGGAATCAGCCCCAGCATTTT	CASGGNQPQHF
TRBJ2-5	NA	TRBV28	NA	TGTGCCAGCAGTCCCTACAGGGATATGACCCAGTACTTC	CASSPYRDMTQYF
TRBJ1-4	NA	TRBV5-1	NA	TGCGCCAGCAGCACCCGGCCAAATATAGGTTTGACTAATGAAAAACTGTTTTTT	CASSTRPNIGLTNEKLFF
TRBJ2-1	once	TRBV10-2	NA	TGCGCCAGCAGTGTGGCCTCCAGGGGTGGACTACAGATCTATGAGCAGTTCTTC	CASSVASRGGLQIYEQFF
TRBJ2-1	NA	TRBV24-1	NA	TGTGCCACCAGTGAGCTAGGAGGAAAGGACAATGAGCAGTTCTTC	CATSELGGKDNEQFF
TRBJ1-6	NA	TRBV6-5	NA	TGTGCCAGCAGTTACTTGCGATCACCCCTCCACTTT	CASSYLRSPLHF
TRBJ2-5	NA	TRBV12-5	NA	TGTGCTAGTGGTTTGGGAGCTGGAGAGACCCAGTACTTC	CASGLGAGETQYF
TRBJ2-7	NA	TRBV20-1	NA	TGCAGTGCCCTGGTTGGACCCGAGCAGTACTTC	CSALVGPEQYF
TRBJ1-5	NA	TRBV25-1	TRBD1	TGTGCCAGCAGTGCCTCGGGGACAGGGGGCTGGCAGCCCCAGCATTTT	CASSASGTGGWQPQHF
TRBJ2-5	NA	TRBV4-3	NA	TGCGCCAGCAGCCCTAGCATCCCAGAGACCCAGTACTTC	CASSPSIPETQYF
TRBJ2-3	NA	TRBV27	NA	TGTGCCAGCAGGGGGGATTGGACAGATACGCAGTATTTT	CASRGDWTDTQYF
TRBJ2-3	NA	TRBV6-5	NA	TGTGCCAGCAGTTACTCGCAGCTGGACAGAGGAGATACGCAGTATTTT	CASSYSQLDRGDTQYF
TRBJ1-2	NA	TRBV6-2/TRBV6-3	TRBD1	TGTGCCAGCAGCCCAGGACAGGGGAGGAACTATGGCTACACCTTC	CASSPGQGRNYGYTF
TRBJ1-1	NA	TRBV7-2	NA	TGTGCCAGCAGCTTAGCGATGGTGAACACTGAAGCTTTCTTT	CASSLAMVNTEAFF
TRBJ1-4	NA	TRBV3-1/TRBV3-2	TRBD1	TGTGCCAGCAGCCCACTTGGGACAGCAAATGAAAAACTGTTTTTT	CASSPLGTANEKLFF
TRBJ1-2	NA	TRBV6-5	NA	TGTGCCAGCACTGTAACAGGGTCCTACTATGGCTACACCTTC	CASTVTGSYYGYTF
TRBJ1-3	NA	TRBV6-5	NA	TGTGCCAGCAGGATCAGGGGAAACACCATATATTTT	CASRIRGNTIYF
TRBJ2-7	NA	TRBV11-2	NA	TGTGCCAGCAGCTCACGGCGACAAGACAGCTACGAGCAGTACTTC	CASSSRRQDSYEQYF
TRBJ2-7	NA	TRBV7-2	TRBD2	TGTGCCAGCAGCTTAGGGACTAGCGGGTTCTCCTACGAGCAGTACTTC	CASSLGTSGFSYEQYF
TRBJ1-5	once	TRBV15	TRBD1	TGTGCCACCAGCAGAGATGTGGGGACAGCGTACAATCAGCCCCAGCATTTT	CATSRDVGTAYNQPQHF
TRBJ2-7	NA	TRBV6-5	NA	TGTGCCAGCAGTTACTCCGCGTACGAGCAGTACTTC	CASSYSAYEQYF
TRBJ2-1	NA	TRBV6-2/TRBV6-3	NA	TGTGCCAGCAGCGGGATAGAGAACAATGAGCAGTTCTTC	CASSGIENNEQFF
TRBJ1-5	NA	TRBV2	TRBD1	TGTGCCAGCACCCTGGGACAGGGGAAAGATCAGCCCCAGCATTTT	CASTLGQGKDQPQHF
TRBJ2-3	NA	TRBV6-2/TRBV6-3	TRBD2	TGTGCCAGCAGCTCTCTAGCGGGGGCAGATACGCAGTATTTT	CASSSLAGADTQYF